The T cell receptor beta chain under discussion was sequenced for a study of blood T cell repertoires in COVID-19. Libraries were prepared by immunoSEQ multiplex PCR; TCRdb keeps only in-frame clonotypes and omits some of them. In the table there are 250,000 to 300,000 clones, about 86% of which are singletons. The germline CDR1 and CDR2 sequences are SGHRS and YFSETQ. With V trimmed by 4 bases and J by 7 bases, 9 bases remained unmatched. CDR3 size: 15 residues. The sequenced material came from peripheral blood. This chain joins TRBV5-1 and TRBJ2-1; 9 bases fit TRBD1. The sequence came from an older man with acute or convalescent COVID-19. The CDR3 loop reads CASSTEGTGWNEQFF. In DNA form, the CDR3 reads TGCGCCAGCAGCACGGAAGGGACAGGGTGGAATGAGCAGTTCTTC. Using reference TRBV5-1 and TRBJ2-1 for the parts outside the CDR3, the full variable domain is KAGVTQTPRYLIKTRGQQVTLSCSPISGHRSVSWYQQTPGQGLQFLFEYFSETQRNKGNFPGRFSGRQFSNSRSEMNVSTLELGDSALYLCASSTEGTGWNEQFFGPGTRLTVL.